This entry lists 22 T cell receptor beta chains sequenced from one sample in a study of patients and donors after allogeneic stem cell transplantation. A single record per CDR3 protein comes from TCRdb applying MiXCR to the RT-PCR reads. The table lists approximately 7,600 distinct CDR3 sequences, roughly 12% of them singletons. Sequences were obtained from blood, either unsorted or a sorted T cell fraction (not recorded which). These receptors were taken from a human donor who was either an allogeneic HSCT recipient or a stem cell or donor lymphocyte infusion donor (not recorded which). It is not recorded whose cells these are; they may come from a transplant donor.

The table lists this clonotype with a few counts. V is TRBV5-6 and J is TRBJ2-7, with TRBD2 matching over 12 bases. Per germline, CDR1 SGHDT and CDR2 YYEEEE. There are 15 residues in the CDR3. Trimming at V came to 2 bases and at J to 5 bases, leaving 5 bases not matched to a gene. CDR3 residues: CASSFPSGGANEQYF. As DNA, the CDR3 is TGTGCCAGCAGCTTCCCTAGCGGGGGGGCCAACGAGCAGTACTTC.

This clonotype was seen repeatedly, ten times or more. The chain has TRBV20-1 and TRBJ1-1, with 10 bases that match TRBD1. The junction had 6 bases not matched to a gene; V was cut back by 6 bases and J by 5 bases. Germline V gene data show CDR1 as DFQATT and CDR2 as SNEGSKA (reference sequence). The length of the CDR3 is 13 residues. The chain's CDR3 is CSAGTGVVTEAFF. The CDR3 coding sequence is TGCAGTGCAGGGACAGGGGTGGTAACTGAAGCTTTCTTT.

This clonotype showed up just a few times. This CDR3 reads CASSAYRAASTDTQYF. The CDR3 region has the DNA TGTGCCAGCAGCGCGTACAGGGCCGCTAGCACAGATACGCAGTATTTT. The chain links TRBV11-3 to TRBJ2-3, with D perhaps matching TRBD1 (6 bases). The V gene lost 5 bases and the J gene lost 0 bases, with 15 bases spanning the gap. The CDR3 loop spans 16 amino acids. Germline CDR1 and CDR2: SGHNT and YENEEA. The complete variable domain, with remaining parts taken from reference TRBV11-3 and TRBJ2-3, reads EAGVVQSPRYKIIEKKQPVAFWCNPISGHNTLYWYLQNLGQGPELLIRYENEEAVDDSQLPKDRFSAERLKGVDSTLKIQPAELGDSAVYLCASSAYRAASTDTQYFGPGTRLTVL.

This clonotype was counted ten times or more. The V gene is TRBV6-1, the J gene TRBJ2-4; D might be TRBD1 (6 bases). Germline assignment: CDR1 MNHNS and CDR2 SASEGT. V was clipped by 4 bases and J by 3 bases, with 13 bases between them. CDR3 length: 15 amino acids. The chain's CDR3 is CASSAGHSGKNIQYF. CDR3 DNA sequence: TGTGCCAGCAGTGCGGGACATTCTGGCAAAAACATTCAGTACTTC.

This sequence joins TRBV9 and TRBJ2-3; D call uncertain. The length of the CDR3 is 14 residues. Trimming cost V 0 bases and J 5 bases, with 10 bases left between them. Per the germline V gene, CDR1 is SGDLS and CDR2 is YYNGEE. The CDR3 reads CASSVVPGEDTQYF. DNA for the CDR3: TGTGCCAGCAGCGTAGTCCCCGGCGAAGATACGCAGTATTTT.

This sequence joins TRBV19 and TRBJ1-2; the D is unclear. The CDR3 is 15 residues long. The V end lost 3 bases, the J end lost 4 bases, and 15 bases lay between the germline ends. Per germline, CDR1 LNHDA and CDR2 SQIVND (reference sequence). CDR3: CASSIRQQLAYGYTF. The DNA for the CDR3 is TGTGCCAGTAGTATCAGGCAGCAGTTGGCCTATGGCTACACCTTC.

This clonotype was observed a handful of times. This chain joins TRBV6-1 and TRBJ2-3; D assignment may be TRBD1 or TRBD2 (6 bases each). This CDR3 has 14 residues. Trimming took off 4 bases at V and 4 bases at J, with 12 bases between the two ends. In germline, CDR1 is MNHNS, CDR2 SASEGT. The DNA of the CDR3 is TGTGCCAGCAGTGCGGTGGGGGGCGCAGATACGCAGTATTTT. It encodes CASSAVGGADTQYF.

In the case of this clonotype: One end of the junction does not line up with germline, which may come from a read error. The CDR3 is CASSQSTADQPHHF. CDR3 nucleotide sequence: TGTGCCAGCAGCCAGTCGACAGCCGATCAGCCCCATCATTTT. This chain uses TRBV3-1 with TRBJ1-5; D is perhaps TRBD1 (5 bases). Per germline, CDR1 LGHDT and CDR2 YNNKEL (reference sequence). CDR3 length equals 14 residues.

The chain uses TRBV6-2 or TRBV6-3 and TRBJ2-3, with D possibly being TRBD2 (6 bases). The CDR3 extends over 15 amino acids. V was clipped by 2 bases and J by 2 bases, with 11 bases between them. Germline values: CDR1 MNHEY, CDR2 SVGEGT. The CDR3 sequence: CASSYAQGLTDTQYF. In DNA form, the CDR3 reads TGTGCCAGCAGTTACGCCCAGGGACTCACAGATACGCAGTATTTT.

V and J are TRBV3-1 and TRBJ2-5; 14 positions match TRBD2. The CDR3 spans 16 residues. J was trimmed by 7 bases and V by 4 bases; bases with no gene match: 8. The V gene's germline CDR1 is LGHDT and CDR2 YNNKEL (reference sequence). The CDR3 bases are TGTGCCAGCAGCCGAACCCCCGGGACTAGCGGGGGGACCCAGTACTTC. It yields the protein CASSRTPGTSGGTQYF.

At least ten counts were recorded for this clonotype. This rearrangement joins TRBV6-5 to TRBJ1-1; 7 nucleotides agree with TRBD1. The junction had 9 bases not matched to a gene; V was cut back by 1 base and J by 4 bases. CDR1 is MNHEY, CDR2 SVGAGI, per germline. The CDR3 totals 16 residues. The CDR3 coding sequence is TGTGCCAGCAGTTACTTGCGGGACAGCTCTCCCACTGAAGCTTTCTTT. Translation gives CASSYLRDSSPTEAFF.

There are many counts of this clonotype. The chain links TRBV6-5 to TRBJ1-2, with a possible D match to TRBD1 (5 bases). This CDR3 is 15 amino acids long. Germline loops: CDR1 MNHEY, CDR2 SVGAGI. Trimming shortened V by 0 bases and J by 4 bases, and 12 bases separated the two germline ends. The CDR3 nucleotides are TGTGCCAGCAGTTACTCATCGGGGGGTGCCTATGGCTACACCTTC. This encodes CASSYSSGGAYGYTF.

The chain couples TRBV5-4 to TRBJ2-3, with 9 bases fitting TRBD2. Germline assignment: CDR1 SGHNT and CDR2 YYREEE (reference sequence). The CDR3 has 15 residues. The V segment lost 3 bases and the J segment 2 bases; nucleotides outside the gene matches: 4. CDR3 DNA: TGTGCCAGCAGCTCGGAGCGGGGGGACACAGATACGCAGTATTTT. The encoded protein is CASSSERGDTDTQYF.

This clonotype was counted only a few times. V usage is TRBV18 and J usage is TRBJ2-5, with D unclear. Germline V gives CDR1 KGHSH, CDR2 LQKENI. Trimming left V 3 bases short and J 4 bases short, with 12 bases between. The CDR3 has 14 residues. The CDR3 region is CASSPASVRETQYF. DNA of the CDR3: TGTGCCAGCTCACCCGCCTCTGTTCGAGAGACCCAGTACTTC.

This clonotype was seen repeatedly, ten times or more. CDR3 in amino acids: CASSRGLTDPEAFF. As DNA, the CDR3 is TGCGCCAGCAGTAGGGGACTCACCGACCCTGAAGCTTTCTTT. The J gene is TRBJ1-1, the V gene TRBV5-1; TRBD1 is a possible D gene (5 bases). This CDR3 region has 14 residues. Germline CDR1 reads SGHRS; CDR2 reads YFSETQ. Trimming pared 5 bases from V and 6 bases from J, leaving 17 bases between.

V and J are TRBV27 and TRBJ1-2; D remains unclear. The V gene lost 6 bases and the J gene lost 4 bases, with 9 bases spanning the gap. Germline V lookup: CDR1 MNHEY, CDR2 SMNVEV (reference sequence). The CDR3 is 12 amino acids. In nucleotides, the CDR3 is TGTGCCAGCAGGCCTACAGTCTATGGCTACACCTTC. This codes for CASRPTVYGYTF.

This clonotype was recorded at least ten times. The chain carries TRBV3-1 and TRBJ2-1; 13 positions agree with TRBD2. With V trimmed by 4 bases and J by 8 bases, 11 bases remained unmatched. The CDR3 extends over 17 amino acids. CDR1 and CDR2 from the germline V gene are LGHDT and YNNKEL (reference sequence). CDR3 coding DNA: TGTGCCAGCAGCCCCCTACTTAGGACTAGCGGGGGTGATGAGCAGTTCTTC. This codes for CASSPLLRTSGGDEQFF.

This clonotype is labeled as large (0.1 to 1%). The rearrangement joins TRBV12-3 or TRBV12-4 to TRBJ1-1, with D uncertain. This CDR3 has 14 amino acids. V lost 0 bases and J 5 bases, leaving 10 bases between the germline ends. The chain's CDR3 is CASSLAQVRTEAFF. Here the CDR3 DNA reads TGTGCCAGCAGTTTAGCGCAGGTCAGGACTGAAGCTTTCTTT.

At least ten counts were recorded for this clonotype. V gene TRBV5-1 combines with J gene TRBJ1-3; D remains unclear. The CDR3 has 16 amino acids. V lost 4 bases and J 2 bases, leaving 16 bases between the germline ends. The germline CDR1 and CDR2 sequences are SGHRS and YFSETQ. CDR3 residues: CASSPDSGSTGNTIYF. DNA for the CDR3: TGCGCCAGCAGCCCTGATTCGGGGTCCACTGGAAACACCATATATTTT.

This clonotype has just a few counts. The J gene is TRBJ1-2, the V gene TRBV6-1; D remains unclear. Germline V gene data show CDR1 as MNHNS and CDR2 as SASEGT. Trimming took off 7 bases at V and 0 bases at J, with 9 bases between the two ends. The CDR3 sequence is 13 residues long. The CDR3 loop reads CASNGEANYGYTF. CDR3 nucleotides: TGTGCCAGCAACGGGGAAGCTAACTATGGCTACACCTTC.

This clonotype was detected only a few times. This chain uses TRBV11-2 with TRBJ1-4; the D is unclear. V lost 3 bases and J lost 7, with 12 bases in between. The CDR3 consists of 14 residues. Germline CDR1 is SGHAT and CDR2 is FQNNGV. The CDR3 nucleotides are TGTGCCAGCAGCTTGGACTTATGGCGTGAAAAACTGTTTTTT. Its protein product is CASSLDLWREKLFF.

This clonotype has a count of ten or more. The chain has TRBV9 and TRBJ2-3; D unresolved. Germline V gives CDR1 SGDLS, CDR2 YYNGEE. V was cut by 3 bases and J by 5 bases, with 7 bases left in between. This CDR3 contains 12 residues. In nucleotides, the CDR3 is TGTGCCAGCAGCGAGACTGGAGATACGCAGTATTTT. Its translation: CASSETGDTQYF.